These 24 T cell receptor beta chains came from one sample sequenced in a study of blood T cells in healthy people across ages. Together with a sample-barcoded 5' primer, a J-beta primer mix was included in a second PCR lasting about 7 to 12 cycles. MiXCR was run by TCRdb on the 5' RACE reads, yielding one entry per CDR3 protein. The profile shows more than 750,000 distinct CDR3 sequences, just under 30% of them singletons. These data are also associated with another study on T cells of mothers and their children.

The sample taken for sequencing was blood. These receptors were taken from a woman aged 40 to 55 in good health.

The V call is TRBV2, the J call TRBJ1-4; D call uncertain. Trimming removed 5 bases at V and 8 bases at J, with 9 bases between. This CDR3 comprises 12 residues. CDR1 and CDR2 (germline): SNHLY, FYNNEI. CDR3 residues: CASSINEEKLFF. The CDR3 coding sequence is TGTGCCAGCAGTATAAACGAAGAAAAACTGTTTTTT.

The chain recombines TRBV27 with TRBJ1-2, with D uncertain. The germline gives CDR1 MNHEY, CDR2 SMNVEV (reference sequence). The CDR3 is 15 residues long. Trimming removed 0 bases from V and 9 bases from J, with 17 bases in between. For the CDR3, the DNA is TGTGCCAGCAGTTTATCCCGCCCGGGAGCAGATAGCTACACCTTC. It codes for CASSLSRPGADSYTF.

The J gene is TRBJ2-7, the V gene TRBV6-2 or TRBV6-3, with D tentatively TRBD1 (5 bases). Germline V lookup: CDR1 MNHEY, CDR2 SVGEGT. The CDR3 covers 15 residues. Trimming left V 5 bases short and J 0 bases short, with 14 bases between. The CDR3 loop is CASSPIQGSSYEQYF. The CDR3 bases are TGTGCCAGCAGTCCCATCCAGGGCAGCTCCTACGAGCAGTACTTC.

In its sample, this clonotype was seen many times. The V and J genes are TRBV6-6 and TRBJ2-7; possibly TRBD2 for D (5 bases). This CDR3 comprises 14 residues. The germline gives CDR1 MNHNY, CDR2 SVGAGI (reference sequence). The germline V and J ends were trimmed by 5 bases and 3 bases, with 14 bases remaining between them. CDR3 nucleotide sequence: TGTGCCAGCAGTCTTTCCCGGGGAGACTACGAGCAGTACTTC. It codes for CASSLSRGDYEQYF.

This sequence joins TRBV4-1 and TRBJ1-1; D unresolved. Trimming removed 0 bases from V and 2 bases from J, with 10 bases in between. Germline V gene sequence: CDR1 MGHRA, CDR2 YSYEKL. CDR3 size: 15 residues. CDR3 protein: CASSQDRRANTEAFF. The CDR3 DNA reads TGCGCCAGCAGCCAAGATCGGCGGGCAAACACTGAAGCTTTCTTT.

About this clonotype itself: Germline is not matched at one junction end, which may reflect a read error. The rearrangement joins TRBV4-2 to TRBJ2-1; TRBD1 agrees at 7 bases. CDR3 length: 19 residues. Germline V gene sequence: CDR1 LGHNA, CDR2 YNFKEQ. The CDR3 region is CASSQGDPGLTGIYNERFF. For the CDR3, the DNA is TGTGCCAGCAGCCAGGGAGATCCGGGATTGACAGGGATCTACAATGAGCGGTTCTTC.

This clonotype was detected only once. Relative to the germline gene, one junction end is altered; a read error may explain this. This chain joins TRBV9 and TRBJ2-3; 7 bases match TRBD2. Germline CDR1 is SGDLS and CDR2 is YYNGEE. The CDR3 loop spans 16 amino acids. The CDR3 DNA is TGTGCCGGCAGCGTAGCAGCGGGGACCAACACAGATACGCAGTATTTT. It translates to CAGSVAAGTNTDTQYF.

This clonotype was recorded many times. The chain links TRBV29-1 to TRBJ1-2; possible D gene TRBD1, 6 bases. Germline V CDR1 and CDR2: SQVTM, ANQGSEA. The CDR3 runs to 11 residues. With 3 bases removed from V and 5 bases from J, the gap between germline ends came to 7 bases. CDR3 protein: CSVDRGYGYTF. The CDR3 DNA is TGCAGCGTTGACAGGGGATATGGCTACACCTTC. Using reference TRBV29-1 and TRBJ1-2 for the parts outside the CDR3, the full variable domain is SAVISQKPSRDICQRGTSLTIQCQVDSQVTMMFWYRQQPGQSLTLIATANQGSEATYESGFVIDKFPISRPNLTFSTLTVSNMSPEDSSIYLCSVDRGYGYTFGSGTRLTVV.

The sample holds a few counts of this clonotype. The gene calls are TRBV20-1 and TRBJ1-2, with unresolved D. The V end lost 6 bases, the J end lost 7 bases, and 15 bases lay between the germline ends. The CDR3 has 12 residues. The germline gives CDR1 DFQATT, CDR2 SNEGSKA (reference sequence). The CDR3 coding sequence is TGCAGTGCCGGGGAGGAATCTGGTGGCTACACCTTC. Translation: CSAGEESGGYTF.

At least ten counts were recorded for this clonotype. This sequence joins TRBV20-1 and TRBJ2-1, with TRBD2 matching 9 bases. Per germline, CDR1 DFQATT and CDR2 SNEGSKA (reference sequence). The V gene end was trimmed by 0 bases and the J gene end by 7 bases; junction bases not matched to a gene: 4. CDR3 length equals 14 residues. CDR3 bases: TGCAGTGCTAGAGAGCGGGGGGGCCGGAATGAGCAGTTCTTC. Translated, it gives CSARERGGRNEQFF.

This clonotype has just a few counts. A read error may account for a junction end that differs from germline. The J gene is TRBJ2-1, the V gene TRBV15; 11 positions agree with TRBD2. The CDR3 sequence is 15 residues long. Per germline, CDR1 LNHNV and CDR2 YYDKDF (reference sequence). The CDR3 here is CATNRGTSGYNEQFF. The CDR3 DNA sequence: TGTGCCACCAACAGAGGGACTAGCGGTTACAATGAGCAGTTCTTC.

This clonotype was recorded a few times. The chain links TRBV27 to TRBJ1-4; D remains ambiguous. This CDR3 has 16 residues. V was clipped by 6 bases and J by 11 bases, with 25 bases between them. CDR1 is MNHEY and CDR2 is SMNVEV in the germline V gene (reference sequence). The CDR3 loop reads CASSLDPPGLGEKLFF. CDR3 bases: TGTGCCAGCAGCCTCGACCCACCGGGATTAGGCGAGAAACTGTTTTTT. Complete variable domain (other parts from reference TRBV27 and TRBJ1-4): EAQVTQNPRYLITVTGKKLTVTCSQNMNHEYMSWYRQDPGLGLRQIYYSMNVEVTDKGDVPEGYKVSRKEKRNFPLILESPSPNQTSLYFCASSLDPPGLGEKLFFGSGTQLSVL.

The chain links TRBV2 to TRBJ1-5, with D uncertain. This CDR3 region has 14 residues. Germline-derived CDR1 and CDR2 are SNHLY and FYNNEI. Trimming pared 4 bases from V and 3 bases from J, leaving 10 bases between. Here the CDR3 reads CASSGGKSNQPQHF. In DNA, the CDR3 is TGTGCCAGCAGTGGTGGGAAGTCCAATCAGCCCCAGCATTTT.

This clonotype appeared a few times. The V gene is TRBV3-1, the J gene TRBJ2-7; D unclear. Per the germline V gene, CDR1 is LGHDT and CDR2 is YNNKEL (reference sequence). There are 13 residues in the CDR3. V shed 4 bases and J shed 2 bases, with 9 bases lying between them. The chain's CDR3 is CASSRDGAYEQYF. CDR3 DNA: TGTGCCAGCAGCCGAGACGGCGCCTACGAGCAGTACTTC.

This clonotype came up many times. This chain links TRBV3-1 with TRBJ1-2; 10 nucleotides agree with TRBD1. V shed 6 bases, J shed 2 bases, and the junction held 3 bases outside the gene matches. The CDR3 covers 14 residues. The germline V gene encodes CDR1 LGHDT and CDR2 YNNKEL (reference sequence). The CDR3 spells CASSGQGENYGYTF. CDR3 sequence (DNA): TGTGCCAGCAGTGGACAGGGGGAAAACTATGGCTACACCTTC.

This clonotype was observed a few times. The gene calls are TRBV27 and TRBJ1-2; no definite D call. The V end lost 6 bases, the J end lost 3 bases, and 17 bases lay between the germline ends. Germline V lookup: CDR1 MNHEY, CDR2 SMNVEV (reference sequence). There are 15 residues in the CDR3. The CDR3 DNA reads TGTGCCAGCAGGGATGGAGCATCAGCAGACTATGGCTACACCTTC. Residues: CASRDGASADYGYTF.

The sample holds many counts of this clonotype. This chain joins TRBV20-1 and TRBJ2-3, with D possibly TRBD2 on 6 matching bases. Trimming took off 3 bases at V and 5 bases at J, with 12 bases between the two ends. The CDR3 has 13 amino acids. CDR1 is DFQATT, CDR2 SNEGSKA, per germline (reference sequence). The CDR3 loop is CSARRGSRDTQYF. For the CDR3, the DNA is TGCAGTGCTAGGCGGGGTAGTAGAGATACGCAGTATTTT.

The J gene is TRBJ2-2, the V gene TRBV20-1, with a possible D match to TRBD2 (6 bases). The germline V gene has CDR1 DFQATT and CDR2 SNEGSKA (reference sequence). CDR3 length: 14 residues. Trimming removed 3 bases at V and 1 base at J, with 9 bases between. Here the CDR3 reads CSARRAGNTGELFF. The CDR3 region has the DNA TGCAGTGCTAGGAGAGCGGGGAACACCGGGGAGCTGTTTTTT.

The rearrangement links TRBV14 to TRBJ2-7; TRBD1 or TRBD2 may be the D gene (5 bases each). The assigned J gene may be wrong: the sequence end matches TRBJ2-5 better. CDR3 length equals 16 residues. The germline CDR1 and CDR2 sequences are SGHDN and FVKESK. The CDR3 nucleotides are TGTGCCAGCAGCCAAGTAGCCGGGGCCTCCCAAGAGACCCAGTACTTC. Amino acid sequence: CASSQVAGASQETQYF.

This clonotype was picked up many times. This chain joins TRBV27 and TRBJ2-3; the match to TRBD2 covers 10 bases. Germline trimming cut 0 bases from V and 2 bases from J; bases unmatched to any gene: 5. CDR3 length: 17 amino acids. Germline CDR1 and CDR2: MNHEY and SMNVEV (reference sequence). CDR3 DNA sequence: TGTGCCAGCAGTTTATCGGCCAGCGGGGGGGACACAGATACGCAGTATTTT. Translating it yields CASSLSASGGDTDTQYF.

In DNA form, the CDR3 reads TGCAGTGCTGGGGCGGGGGGACAGGGACGGGGCTACACCTTC. The encoded protein is CSAGAGGQGRGYTF. The chain links TRBV20-1 to TRBJ1-2, with 9 bases lining up with TRBD1. The junction had 12 bases not matched to a gene; V was cut back by 5 bases and J by 8 bases. CDR1 is DFQATT, CDR2 SNEGSKA, per germline (reference sequence). The CDR3 has 14 amino acids.

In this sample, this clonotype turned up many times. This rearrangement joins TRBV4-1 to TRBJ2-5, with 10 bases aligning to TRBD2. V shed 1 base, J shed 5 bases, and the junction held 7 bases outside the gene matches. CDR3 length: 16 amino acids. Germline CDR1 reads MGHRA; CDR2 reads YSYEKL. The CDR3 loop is CASSQVLAGAGETQYF. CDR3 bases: TGCGCCAGCAGCCAAGTTCTAGCGGGGGCCGGGGAGACCCAGTACTTC.

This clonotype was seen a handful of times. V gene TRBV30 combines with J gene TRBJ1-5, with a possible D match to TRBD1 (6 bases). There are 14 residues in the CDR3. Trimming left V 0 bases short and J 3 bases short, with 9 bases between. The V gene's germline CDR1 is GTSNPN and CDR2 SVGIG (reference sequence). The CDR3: CAWSVNRANQPQHF. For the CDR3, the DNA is TGTGCCTGGAGTGTAAACAGGGCCAATCAGCCCCAGCATTTT.

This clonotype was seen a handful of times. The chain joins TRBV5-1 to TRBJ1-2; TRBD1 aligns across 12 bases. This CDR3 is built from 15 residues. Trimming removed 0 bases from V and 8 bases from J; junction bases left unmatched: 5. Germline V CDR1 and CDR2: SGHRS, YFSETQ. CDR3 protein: CASSLDGTGGAGYTF. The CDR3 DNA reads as TGCGCCAGCAGCTTGGACGGGACAGGGGGCGCCGGCTACACCTTC. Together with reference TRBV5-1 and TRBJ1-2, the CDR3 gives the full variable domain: KAGVTQTPRYLIKTRGQQVTLSCSPISGHRSVSWYQQTPGQGLQFLFEYFSETQRNKGNFPGRFSGRQFSNSRSEMNVSTLELGDSALYLCASSLDGTGGAGYTFGSGTRLTVV.